This entry concerns a single TCR beta chain. This clonotype turned up a few times. No cognate antigen has been identified for it. No base-level quality is on record; no much larger clone is a single base apart. The sample originates from a study of response to subunit inactivated influenza vaccine (dated by TCRdb to 2016 to 2018). About the investigation overall: Deep quantitative profiling of the T cell receptor repertoire was used in the study to follow responses to a trivalent subunit inactivated influenza vaccine. The investigation overall reported the following: It was suggested by the authors that each seasonal influenza vaccination may recruit only a limited number of new T cells.

Libraries were constructed by RT-PCR. The sequencing machine was an Illumina HiSeq 2500. TCRdb itself trimmed the public reads at Q25 with fastp, ran MiXCR and retained productive beta chains. Rows with one shared CDR3 protein collapse into an entry with the most common genes and DNA. The sample includes about 180,000 distinct CDR3 sequences, with about 9% observed a single time. 9.5% to 13% of the sample is held by the ten biggest clonotypes. Taken from cysteine to phenylalanine, the CDR3 has 13 residues. Only the CDR3 region is kept as DNA, spanning 39 bases read in frame from base 1. For CDR1 and CDR2, the germline V gene (reference sequence) lists LGHDT and YNNKEL. V and J lose 4 bases and 2 bases, and a span of 9 bases separates them.

The TCR was taken from a man aged 45 to 65 who received an inactivated influenza vaccine. Donor details come from another sample of the same person, matched by shared clones. The chain joins TRBV3-1 to TRBJ2-7, with the D gene call left open. The input for sequencing was non-naive T cells sorted from PBMCs, taken on the day of vaccination. The cell subset or site tag for this specimen amounts to: memory T cell fraction. Read as DNA, the sequence is TGTGCCAGCAGCCGCGAGGCGGCCTACGAGCAGTACTTC. Its protein product is CASSREAAYEQYF.